What follows are 32 T cell receptor beta chains derived from one specimen sequenced in a study of blood T cell repertoires in COVID-19. Measured with immunoSEQ multiplex PCR; TCRdb has only the in-frame clones, and not every one. The sample lists roughly 200,000 clones; over 75% were seen once. Sequenced input: peripheral blood. These receptors were obtained from a man in his 70s with active or convalescent COVID-19.

The J gene is TRBJ1-1, the V gene TRBV7-2, with TRBD1 matching 7 bases. Germline lookup yields CDR1 SGHTA and CDR2 FQGNSA. The CDR3 has 14 amino acids. Trimming at V came to 5 bases and at J to 11 bases, leaving 14 bases not matched to a gene. This CDR3 is CASSAQRQGRGAFF. DNA for the CDR3: TGTGCCAGCAGCGCCCAACGACAGGGCCGCGGGGCTTTCTTT.

This clone came up a few times. V is TRBV6-2 or TRBV6-3 and J is TRBJ2-1; TRBD2 aligns across 7 bases. Germline lookup yields CDR1 MNHEY and CDR2 SVGEGT. CDR3 size: 15 residues. V shed 3 bases and J 6 bases; nucleotides not matched to a gene: 8. The CDR3 sequence is CASSYGTTSSNEQFF. Here the CDR3 DNA reads TGTGCCAGCAGTTATGGGACTACCTCATCCAATGAGCAGTTCTTC.

The V gene is TRBV5-4, the J gene TRBJ2-7; D perhaps matches TRBD1 (6 bases). V was shortened by 4 bases and J by 5 bases, with 13 bases between the two germline ends. Looked up from germline, CDR1 is SGHNT and CDR2 is YYREEE (reference sequence). The CDR3 length is 13 residues. As DNA, the CDR3 is TGTGCCAGCAGCCCTCAGGGGTTTGACGAGCAGTACTTC. Amino acid sequence: CASSPQGFDEQYF.

The table lists this clone with a count of one. This chain uses TRBV19 with TRBJ2-7; D uncertain. CDR3 length equals 15 residues. Germline values: CDR1 LNHDA, CDR2 SQIVND (reference sequence). Trimming removed 6 bases at V and 0 bases at J, with 15 bases between. CDR3 residues: CASSLRKSNSYEQYF. Written as DNA, the CDR3 is TGTGCCAGTAGCCTGCGGAAATCCAACTCCTACGAGCAGTACTTC.

This chain uses TRBV5-1 with TRBJ1-6; 7 nucleotides line up with TRBD1. Trimming at V came to 0 bases and at J to 10 bases, leaving 4 bases not matched to a gene. Germline V CDR1 and CDR2: SGHRS, YFSETQ. The CDR3 has 14 residues. The chain's CDR3 is CASSLDRGESPLHF. As DNA, the CDR3 is TGCGCCAGCAGCTTGGACAGGGGCGAGTCACCCCTCCACTTT. The variable domain in full, with the rest retrieved from reference TRBV5-1 and TRBJ1-6, is KAGVTQTPRYLIKTRGQQVTLSCSPISGHRSVSWYQQTPGQGLQFLFEYFSETQRNKGNFPGRFSGRQFSNSRSEMNVSTLELGDSALYLCASSLDRGESPLHFGNGTRLTVT.

This clone was seen more than once but under ten times. In DNA, the CDR3 is TGTGCCAGCAGCCCCCAAGGGGGTGGGGTGGGGCTCTCAGATACGCAGTATTTT. It yields the protein CASSPQGGGVGLSDTQYF. The J gene is TRBJ2-3, the V gene TRBV7-2, with D possibly TRBD1 on 6 matching bases. The V gene's germline CDR1 is SGHTA and CDR2 FQGNSA. CDR3 length equals 18 residues. V was trimmed by 5 bases and J by 4 bases, leaving 25 bases between them. Complete variable domain (other parts from reference TRBV7-2 and TRBJ2-3): GAGVSQSPSNKVTEKGKDVELRCDPISGHTALYWYRQSLGQGLEFLIYFQGNSAPDKSGLPSDRFSAERTGGSVSTLTIQRTQQEDSAVYLCASSPQGGGVGLSDTQYFGPGTRLTVL.

This clone was seen many times. The chain carries TRBV19 and TRBJ1-1; maybe TRBD1 (5 bases). Trimming cost V 5 bases and J 1 base, with 14 bases left between them. Per germline, CDR1 LNHDA and CDR2 SQIVND (reference sequence). The CDR3 has 15 amino acids. CDR3 sequence: CASSPKGWENTEAFF. Written as DNA, the CDR3 is TGTGCCAGTAGTCCTAAGGGGTGGGAGAACACTGAAGCTTTCTTT.

The chain employs TRBV27 and TRBJ1-6; D possibly corresponds to TRBD1 (5 bases). Trimming took off 1 base at V and 13 bases at J, with 14 bases between the two ends. The germline V gene encodes CDR1 MNHEY and CDR2 SMNVEV (reference sequence). The CDR3 contains 14 residues. Here the CDR3 DNA reads TGTGCCAGCAGTTTATTACCCGGAAAGGGGCCCCTCCACTTT. Translating it yields CASSLLPGKGPLHF.

There are a few counts of this clone. The chain recombines TRBV29-1 with TRBJ2-1, with TRBD2 as a possible D gene (6 bases). The CDR3 has 13 amino acids. Germline CDR1 SQVTM, CDR2 ANQGSEA. Trimming took off 6 bases at V and 4 bases at J, with 13 bases between the two ends. As DNA, the CDR3 is TGCAGCGTCCTCGCCGGGAGTTACAATGAGCAGTTCTTC. This codes for CSVLAGSYNEQFF.

The chain has TRBV12-5 and TRBJ2-1; perhaps TRBD1 as D (5 bases). CDR3 length equals 14 residues. V was trimmed by 1 base and J by 7 bases, leaving 11 bases between them. CDR1 and CDR2 from the germline V gene are LGHNT and FRNRAP. CDR3 region: CASGLGRADNEQFF. As DNA, the CDR3 is TGTGCTAGTGGTTTGGGCAGGGCCGATAATGAGCAGTTCTTC.

The rearrangement joins TRBV11-2 to TRBJ1-2; tentative D call: TRBD1 (6 bases). Germline CDR1 SGHAT, CDR2 FQNNGV. CDR3 size: 13 residues. The V gene lost 5 bases and the J gene lost 4 bases, with 11 bases spanning the gap. The CDR3 loop reads CASSEGQIYGYTF. For the CDR3, the DNA is TGTGCCAGCAGCGAAGGACAGATCTATGGCTACACCTTC.

This clone was detected only a few times. The chain carries TRBV5-4 and TRBJ2-7, with 10 positions matching TRBD2. Germline CDR1 reads SGHNT; CDR2 reads YYREEE (reference sequence). The V segment lost 4 bases and the J segment 3 bases; nucleotides outside the gene matches: 4. This CDR3 spans 14 amino acids. DNA of the CDR3: TGTGCCAGCAGCCGAACTAGCGGGGACTACGAGCAGTACTTC. This encodes CASSRTSGDYEQYF.

CDR3 amino acids: CASSLVQGAAGNTIYF. CDR3 nucleotide sequence: TGCGCCAGCAGCTTGGTGCAGGGGGCTGCTGGAAACACCATATATTTT. The rearrangement links TRBV5-1 to TRBJ1-3; 8 bases map to TRBD1. The junction had 4 bases not matched to a gene; V was cut back by 0 bases and J by 2 bases. The germline V gene has CDR1 SGHRS and CDR2 YFSETQ. The CDR3 consists of 16 residues.

The rearrangement joins TRBV29-1 to TRBJ1-2; 8 bases align to TRBD1. CDR1 SQVTM and CDR2 ANQGSEA come from the germline V gene. J gave up 6 bases and V 4 bases, and 16 bases lay outside the gene matches. The length of the CDR3 is 16 residues. DNA for the CDR3: TGCAGCGTTGGCGACAGGGGAGTACCACTCTCCGATGGCTACACCTTC. It is translated as CSVGDRGVPLSDGYTF.

This clone was counted a few times. The chain combines TRBV19 with TRBJ1-1, with TRBD1 matching 7 bases. The germline CDR1 and CDR2 sequences are LNHDA and SQIVND (reference sequence). Losses at the gene ends were 5 bases for V and 0 bases for J; bases not matched to a gene: 6. This CDR3 has 15 residues. The CDR3 here is CASSPRQGMNTEAFF. The DNA of the CDR3 is TGTGCCAGTAGTCCCCGACAGGGTATGAACACTGAAGCTTTCTTT.

The CDR3 loop is CASSSADRGQPQHF. Written as DNA, the CDR3 is TGTGCCAGCAGCAGCGCTGACCGGGGTCAGCCCCAGCATTTT. The rearrangement joins TRBV7-9 to TRBJ1-5; D remains unclear. V shed 5 bases and J shed 6 bases, with 14 bases lying between them. The length of the CDR3 is 14 residues. The germline gives CDR1 SEHNR, CDR2 FQNEAQ (reference sequence).

The chain links TRBV5-4 to TRBJ2-7; the D gene is possibly TRBD1 (6 bases). The CDR3 extends over 14 amino acids. Trimming left V 0 bases short and J 6 bases short, with 13 bases between. Germline CDR1 and CDR2: SGHNT and YYREEE (reference sequence). CDR3 protein: CASSLEGVLREQYF. DNA of the CDR3: TGTGCCAGCAGCTTGGAGGGGGTCCTTCGCGAGCAGTACTTC.

CDR3 loop: CASSYRPSGANVLTF. CDR3 sequence (DNA): TGTGCCAGCAGCTACAGACCCTCTGGGGCCAACGTCCTGACTTTC. The J gene is TRBJ2-6, the V gene TRBV7-2; D is unresolved. The CDR3 runs to 15 residues. V lost 4 bases to trimming and J lost 0 bases, with 7 bases between them. CDR1 is SGHTA, CDR2 FQGNSA, per germline. Combining the CDR3 with reference TRBV7-2 and TRBJ2-6 gives the whole variable domain GAGVSQSPSNKVTEKGKDVELRCDPISGHTALYWYRQSLGQGLEFLIYFQGNSAPDKSGLPSDRFSAERTGGSVSTLTIQRTQQEDSAVYLCASSYRPSGANVLTFGAGSRLTVL.

V gene TRBV30 combines with J gene TRBJ2-3; 7 bases match TRBD1. After removal of 7 bases from V and 4 bases from J, the junction contained 14 bases not matched to a gene. CDR3 length: 15 residues. CDR1 GTSNPN and CDR2 SVGIG come from the germline V gene (reference sequence). The CDR3 DNA follows: TGTGCCTCCCAAACAGGGGCAAGGGCCTCAGATACGCAGTATTTT. It codes for CASQTGARASDTQYF.

The chain joins TRBV7-2 to TRBJ1-1; D uncertain. There are 15 residues in the CDR3. Germline-derived CDR1 and CDR2 are SGHTA and FQGNSA. V dropped 5 bases and J dropped 1 base, with 14 bases sitting between them. CDR3 protein: CASSPSRVQNTEAFF. The CDR3, as DNA: TGTGCCAGCAGCCCCTCGCGGGTCCAGAACACTGAAGCTTTCTTT.

The J gene is TRBJ1-3, the V gene TRBV24-1; D perhaps matches TRBD1 (6 bases). Germline-derived CDR1 and CDR2 are KGHDR and SFDVKD. The CDR3 length is 17 residues. Trimming cost V 0 bases and J 0 bases, with 11 bases left between them. The CDR3 reads CATSDLPRQDSGNTIYF. DNA of the CDR3: TGTGCCACCAGTGATTTGCCCCGACAGGACTCTGGAAACACCATATATTTT.

V gene TRBV4-3 combines with J gene TRBJ2-3, with 8 bases identical to TRBD1. Germline CDR1 and CDR2: LGHNA and YSLEER. This CDR3 is built from 19 residues. The trim removed 0 bases at V and 4 bases at J, leaving 15 bases unmatched. CDR3 residues: CASSQDLPDRGGRSDTQYF. As DNA, the CDR3 is TGCGCCAGCAGCCAAGATCTCCCTGACAGGGGTGGGCGTTCAGATACGCAGTATTTT.

The V call is TRBV18, the J call TRBJ2-3; 13 bases are shared with TRBD2. This CDR3 has 18 amino acids. Per the germline V gene, CDR1 is KGHSH and CDR2 is LQKENI. Trimming at V came to 6 bases and at J to 0 bases, leaving 9 bases not matched to a gene. In DNA, the CDR3 is TGTGCCAGCTCGCCTACTAGCGGGGGGGCGTCAAGCACAGATACGCAGTATTTT. It is translated as CASSPTSGGASSTDTQYF.

This chain uses TRBV4-1 with TRBJ1-2; 7 positions match TRBD1. The length of the CDR3 is 16 residues. V lost 4 bases to trimming and J lost 1 base; unmatched junction nucleotides: 9. Germline values: CDR1 MGHRA, CDR2 YSYEKL. Here the CDR3 DNA reads TGCGCCAGCAGCCTTTCTGGGACAGATTATAACTATGGCTACACCTTC. Amino acids: CASSLSGTDYNYGYTF.

The rearrangement joins TRBV7-9 to TRBJ2-3, with D possibly being TRBD2 (5 bases). V was pared by 5 bases and J by 1 base, with 16 bases between. The CDR3 runs 16 residues. Germline CDR1 and CDR2: SEHNR and FQNEAQ (reference sequence). As DNA, the CDR3 is TGTGCCAGCAGCCCGCCGGGGTCGAGGGGCACAGATACGCAGTATTTT. It encodes CASSPPGSRGTDTQYF.

The rearrangement uses TRBV6-5 and TRBJ2-7, with TRBD1 identical over 9 bases. Per the germline V gene, CDR1 is MNHEY and CDR2 is SVGAGI. The CDR3 runs to 12 residues. V was pared by 8 bases and J by 3 bases, with 2 bases of the junction left unmatched. Here the CDR3 DNA reads TGTGCCAGCGGGACAGGGATCTACGAGCAGTACTTC. This encodes CASGTGIYEQYF.

This sequence joins TRBV5-4 and TRBJ1-3; 7 bases agree with TRBD1. Germline CDR1 reads SGHNT; CDR2 reads YYREEE (reference sequence). This CDR3 spans 17 amino acids. V shed 4 bases and J 2 bases; nucleotides not matched to a gene: 12. The CDR3 bases are TGTGCCAGCAGCCCAGGGGGGACAGTCGGAACTGGAAACACCATATATTTT. This translates into CASSPGGTVGTGNTIYF.

The gene calls are TRBV5-6 and TRBJ1-1; D ambiguous. V lost 2 bases to trimming and J lost 2 bases, with 7 bases between them. The germline V gene encodes CDR1 SGHDT and CDR2 YYEEEE. The CDR3 runs 13 residues. The CDR3 bases are TGTGCCAGCAGCTTTATCGTTAACACTGAAGCTTTCTTT. It encodes CASSFIVNTEAFF.

This rearrangement joins TRBV7-6 to TRBJ2-7; TRBD1 agrees at 9 bases. This CDR3 region has 14 residues. With V trimmed by 2 bases and J by 7 bases, 6 bases remained unmatched. CDR1 SGHVS and CDR2 FNYEAQ come from the germline V gene. CDR3 residues: CASSLTGGAGEQYF. CDR3 DNA sequence: TGTGCCAGCAGCTTAACAGGGGGCGCGGGTGAGCAGTACTTC.

This clone has a handful of counts. The V call is TRBV5-4, the J call TRBJ1-2; possibly TRBD1 for D (5 bases). Trimming removed 4 bases from V and 8 bases from J, with 15 bases in between. The V gene's germline CDR1 is SGHNT and CDR2 YYREEE (reference sequence). This CDR3 is 13 amino acids long. CDR3 loop: CASSVPGLRGYTF. DNA for the CDR3: TGTGCCAGCAGCGTTCCGGGACTACGGGGCTACACCTTC.

This clone was counted a few times. The chain uses TRBV19 and TRBJ2-1; D call uncertain. Germline CDR1 and CDR2: LNHDA and SQIVND (reference sequence). With 7 bases removed from V and 0 bases from J, the gap between germline ends came to 13 bases. The CDR3 contains 15 residues. Here the CDR3 DNA reads TGTGCCAGTACCGAGTTCGCAAGCTCCTACAATGAGCAGTTCTTC. Its protein product is CASTEFASSYNEQFF.

This clone was detected only a few times. The chain employs TRBV29-1 and TRBJ1-1; no reliable D call. Germline CDR1 is SQVTM and CDR2 is ANQGSEA. V lost 4 bases and J lost 3, with 15 bases in between. CDR3 length: 14 amino acids. CDR3 region: CSVGRNLRDTEAFF. CDR3 nucleotides: TGCAGCGTTGGCCGGAACTTACGGGACACTGAAGCTTTCTTT.